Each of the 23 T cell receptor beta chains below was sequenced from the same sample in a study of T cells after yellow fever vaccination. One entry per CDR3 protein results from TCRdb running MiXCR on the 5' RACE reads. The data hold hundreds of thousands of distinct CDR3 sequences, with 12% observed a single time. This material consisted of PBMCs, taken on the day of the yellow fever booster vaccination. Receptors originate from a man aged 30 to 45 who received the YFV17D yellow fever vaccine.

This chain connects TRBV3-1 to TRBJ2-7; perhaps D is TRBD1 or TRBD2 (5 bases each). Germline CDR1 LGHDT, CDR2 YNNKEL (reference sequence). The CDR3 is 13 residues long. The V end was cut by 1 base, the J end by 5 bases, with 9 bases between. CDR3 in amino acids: CASSQVRDHEQYF. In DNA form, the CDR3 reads TGTGCCAGCAGCCAAGTCAGGGACCACGAGCAGTACTTC.

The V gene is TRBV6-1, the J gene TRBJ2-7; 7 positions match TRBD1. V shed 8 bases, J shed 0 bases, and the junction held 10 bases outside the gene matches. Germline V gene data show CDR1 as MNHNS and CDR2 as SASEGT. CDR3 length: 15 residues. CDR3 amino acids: CASSKGQINSYEQYF. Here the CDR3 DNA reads TGTGCCAGCTCGAAGGGACAGATAAACTCCTACGAGCAGTACTTC.

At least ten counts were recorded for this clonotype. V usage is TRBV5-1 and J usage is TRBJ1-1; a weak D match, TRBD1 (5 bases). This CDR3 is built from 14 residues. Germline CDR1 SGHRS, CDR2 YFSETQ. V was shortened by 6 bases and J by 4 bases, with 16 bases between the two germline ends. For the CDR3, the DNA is TGCGCCAGCACCCGGGGGGGGGTTCGCACTGAAGCTTTCTTT. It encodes CASTRGGVRTEAFF.

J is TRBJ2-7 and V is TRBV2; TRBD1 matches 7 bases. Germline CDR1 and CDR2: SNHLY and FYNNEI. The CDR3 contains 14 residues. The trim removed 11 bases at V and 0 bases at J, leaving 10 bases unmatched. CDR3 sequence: CAGVGTESSYEQYF. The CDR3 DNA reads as TGTGCCGGGGTCGGGACAGAATCCTCCTACGAGCAGTACTTC.

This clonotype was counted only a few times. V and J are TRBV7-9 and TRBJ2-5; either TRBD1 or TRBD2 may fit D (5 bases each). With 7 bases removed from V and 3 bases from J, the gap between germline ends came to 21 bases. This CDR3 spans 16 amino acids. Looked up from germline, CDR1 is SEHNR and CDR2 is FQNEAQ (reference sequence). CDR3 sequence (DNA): TGTGCCAGCAACATCGGTGGGGACGTGGAGAAAGAGACCCAGTACTTC. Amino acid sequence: CASNIGGDVEKETQYF.

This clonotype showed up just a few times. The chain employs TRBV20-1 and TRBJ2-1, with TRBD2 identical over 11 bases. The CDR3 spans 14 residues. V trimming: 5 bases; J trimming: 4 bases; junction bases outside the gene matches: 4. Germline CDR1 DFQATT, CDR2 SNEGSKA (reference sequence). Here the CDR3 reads CSAQLAGGYNEQFF. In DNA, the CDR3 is TGCAGTGCTCAGCTAGCGGGAGGTTACAATGAGCAGTTCTTC.

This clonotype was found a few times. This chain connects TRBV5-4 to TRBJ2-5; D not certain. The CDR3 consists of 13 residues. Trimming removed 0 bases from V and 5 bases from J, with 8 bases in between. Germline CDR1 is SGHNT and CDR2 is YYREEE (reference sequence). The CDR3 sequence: CASSLVSMETQYF. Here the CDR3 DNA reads TGTGCCAGCAGCTTGGTTAGTATGGAGACCCAGTACTTC. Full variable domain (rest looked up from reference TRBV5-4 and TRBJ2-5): ETGVTQSPTHLIKTRGQQVTLRCSSQSGHNTVSWYQQALGQGPQFIFQYYREEENGRGNFPPRFSGLQFPNYSSELNVNALELDDSALYLCASSLVSMETQYFGPGTRLLVL.

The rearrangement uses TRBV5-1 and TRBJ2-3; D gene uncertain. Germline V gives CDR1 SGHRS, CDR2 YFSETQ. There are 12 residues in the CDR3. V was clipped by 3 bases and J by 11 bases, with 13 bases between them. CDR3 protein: CASSSPEELQYF. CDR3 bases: TGCGCCAGCAGCTCCCCCGAGGAACTGCAGTATTTT.

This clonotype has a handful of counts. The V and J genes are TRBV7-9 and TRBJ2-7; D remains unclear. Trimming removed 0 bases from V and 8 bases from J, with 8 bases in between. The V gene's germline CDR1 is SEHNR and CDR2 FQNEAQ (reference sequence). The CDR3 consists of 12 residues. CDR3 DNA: TGTGCCAGCAGCTTAGCCGGAGCCCAGCAGTACTTC. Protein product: CASSLAGAQQYF.

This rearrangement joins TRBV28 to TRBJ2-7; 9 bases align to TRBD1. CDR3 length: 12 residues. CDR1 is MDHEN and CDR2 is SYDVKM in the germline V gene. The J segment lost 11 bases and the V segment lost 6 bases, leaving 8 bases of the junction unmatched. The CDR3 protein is CASRPGQGIKYF. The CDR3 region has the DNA TGTGCCAGCAGACCCGGACAGGGGATTAAGTACTTC.

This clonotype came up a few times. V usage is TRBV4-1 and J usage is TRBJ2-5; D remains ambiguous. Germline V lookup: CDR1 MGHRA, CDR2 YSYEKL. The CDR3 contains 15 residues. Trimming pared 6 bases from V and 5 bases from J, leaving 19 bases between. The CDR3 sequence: CASSRLAPGRETQYF. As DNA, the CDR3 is TGCGCCAGCAGTAGGCTGGCCCCGGGTAGGGAGACCCAGTACTTC.

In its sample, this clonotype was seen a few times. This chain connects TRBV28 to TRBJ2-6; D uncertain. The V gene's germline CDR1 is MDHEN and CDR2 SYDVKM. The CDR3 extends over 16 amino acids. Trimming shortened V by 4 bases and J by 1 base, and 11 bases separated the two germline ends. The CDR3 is CASSSPGVSGANVLTF. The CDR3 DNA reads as TGTGCCAGCAGTTCCCCTGGCGTGTCTGGGGCCAACGTCCTGACTTTC.

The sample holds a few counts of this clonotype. Written as DNA, the CDR3 is TGTGCCTGGCAGGGGGGTGGGAATCAGCCCCAGCATTTT. Protein product: CAWQGGGNQPQHF. The chain links TRBV30 to TRBJ1-5; 7 bases are shared with TRBD1. This CDR3 contains 13 residues. V lost 5 bases to trimming and J lost 4 bases; unmatched junction nucleotides: 5. Germline loops: CDR1 GTSNPN, CDR2 SVGIG (reference sequence).

CDR3 in DNA: TGTGCCAGCAGTTACCCGACAGGGGCCCTCCCTAACACCGGGGAGCTGTTTTTT. Translated: CASSYPTGALPNTGELFF. The rearrangement uses TRBV6-5 and TRBJ2-2; 8 nucleotides match TRBD1. The length of the CDR3 is 18 residues. CDR1 MNHEY and CDR2 SVGAGI come from the germline V gene. Losses at the gene ends were 2 bases for V and 2 bases for J; bases not matched to a gene: 10.

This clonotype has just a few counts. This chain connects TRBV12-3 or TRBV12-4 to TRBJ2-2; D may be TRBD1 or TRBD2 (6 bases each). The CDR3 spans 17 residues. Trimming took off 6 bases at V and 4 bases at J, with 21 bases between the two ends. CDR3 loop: CASRDSTGSPSTGELFF. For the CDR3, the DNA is TGTGCCAGCAGGGACAGCACCGGGAGCCCGAGCACCGGGGAGCTGTTTTTT.

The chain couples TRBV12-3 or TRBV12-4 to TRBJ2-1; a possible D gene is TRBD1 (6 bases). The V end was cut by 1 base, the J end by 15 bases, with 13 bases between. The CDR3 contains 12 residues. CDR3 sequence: CASSLVEQGPFF. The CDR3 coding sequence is TGTGCCAGCAGTTTAGTGGAACAGGGACCGTTCTTC.

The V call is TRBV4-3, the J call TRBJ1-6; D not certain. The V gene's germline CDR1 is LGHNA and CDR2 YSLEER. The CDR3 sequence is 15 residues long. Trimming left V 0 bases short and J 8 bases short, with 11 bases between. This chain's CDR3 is CASSQDMGYYSPLHF. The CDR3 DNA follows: TGCGCCAGCAGCCAAGATATGGGCTACTATTCACCCCTCCACTTT.

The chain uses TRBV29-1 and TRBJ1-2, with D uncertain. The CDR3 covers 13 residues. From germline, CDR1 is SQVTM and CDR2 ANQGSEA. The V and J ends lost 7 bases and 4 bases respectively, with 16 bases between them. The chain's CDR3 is CSAQDQSGYGYTF. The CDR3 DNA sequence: TGCAGCGCACAAGACCAAAGTGGCTATGGCTACACCTTC.

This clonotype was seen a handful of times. The CDR3 reads CASSYPVGSGELFF. The CDR3 DNA reads as TGTGCCAGCAGTTACCCGGTTGGGTCCGGGGAGCTGTTTTTT. The chain combines TRBV6-5 with TRBJ2-2; D not certain. The V gene lost 2 bases and the J gene lost 6 bases, with 10 bases spanning the gap. Looked up from germline, CDR1 is MNHEY and CDR2 is SVGAGI. This CDR3 spans 14 amino acids.

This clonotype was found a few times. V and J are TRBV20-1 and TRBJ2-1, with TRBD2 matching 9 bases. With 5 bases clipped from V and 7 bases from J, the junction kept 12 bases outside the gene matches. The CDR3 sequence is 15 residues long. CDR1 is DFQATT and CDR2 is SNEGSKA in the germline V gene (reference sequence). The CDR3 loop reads CSAPQPTSGTNEQFF. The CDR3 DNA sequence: TGCAGTGCTCCCCAGCCGACTAGCGGAACGAATGAGCAGTTCTTC.

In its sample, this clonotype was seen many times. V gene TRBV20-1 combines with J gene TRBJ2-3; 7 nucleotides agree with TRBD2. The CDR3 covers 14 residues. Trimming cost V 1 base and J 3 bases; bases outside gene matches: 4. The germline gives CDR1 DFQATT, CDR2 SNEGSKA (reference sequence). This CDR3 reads CSARAPGGTDTQYF. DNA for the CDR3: TGCAGTGCTAGAGCACCGGGAGGAACAGATACGCAGTATTTT.

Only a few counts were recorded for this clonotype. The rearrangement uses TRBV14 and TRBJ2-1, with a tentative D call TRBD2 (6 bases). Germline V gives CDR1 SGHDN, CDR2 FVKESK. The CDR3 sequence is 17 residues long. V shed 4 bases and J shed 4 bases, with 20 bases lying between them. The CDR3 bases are TGTGCCAGCAGCCCCGGACCCCCCCGGGAGACATACAATGAGCAGTTCTTC. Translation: CASSPGPPRETYNEQFF.

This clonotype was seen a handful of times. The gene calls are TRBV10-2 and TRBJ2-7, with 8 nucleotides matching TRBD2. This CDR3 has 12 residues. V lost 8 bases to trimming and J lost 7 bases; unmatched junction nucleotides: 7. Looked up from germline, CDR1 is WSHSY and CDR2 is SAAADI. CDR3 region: CASRDGRDEQYF. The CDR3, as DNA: TGCGCCAGCCGGGACGGGAGGGATGAGCAGTACTTC.